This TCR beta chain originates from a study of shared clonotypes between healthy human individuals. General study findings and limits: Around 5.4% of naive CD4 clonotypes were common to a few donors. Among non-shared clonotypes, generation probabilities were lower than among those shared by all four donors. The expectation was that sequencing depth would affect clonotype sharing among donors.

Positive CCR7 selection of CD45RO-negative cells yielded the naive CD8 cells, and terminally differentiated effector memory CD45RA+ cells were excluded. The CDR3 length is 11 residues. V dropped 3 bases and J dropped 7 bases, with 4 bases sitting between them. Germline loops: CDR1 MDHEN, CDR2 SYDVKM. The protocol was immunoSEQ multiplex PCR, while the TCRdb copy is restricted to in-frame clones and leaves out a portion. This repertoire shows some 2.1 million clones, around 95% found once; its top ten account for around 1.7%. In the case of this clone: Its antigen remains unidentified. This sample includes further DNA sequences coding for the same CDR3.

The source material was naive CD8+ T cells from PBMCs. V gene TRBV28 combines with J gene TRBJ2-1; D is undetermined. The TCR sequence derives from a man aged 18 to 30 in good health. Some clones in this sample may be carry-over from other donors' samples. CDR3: CASSLDNEQFF. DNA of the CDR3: TGTGCCAGCAGTTTGGATAATGAGCAGTTCTTC.